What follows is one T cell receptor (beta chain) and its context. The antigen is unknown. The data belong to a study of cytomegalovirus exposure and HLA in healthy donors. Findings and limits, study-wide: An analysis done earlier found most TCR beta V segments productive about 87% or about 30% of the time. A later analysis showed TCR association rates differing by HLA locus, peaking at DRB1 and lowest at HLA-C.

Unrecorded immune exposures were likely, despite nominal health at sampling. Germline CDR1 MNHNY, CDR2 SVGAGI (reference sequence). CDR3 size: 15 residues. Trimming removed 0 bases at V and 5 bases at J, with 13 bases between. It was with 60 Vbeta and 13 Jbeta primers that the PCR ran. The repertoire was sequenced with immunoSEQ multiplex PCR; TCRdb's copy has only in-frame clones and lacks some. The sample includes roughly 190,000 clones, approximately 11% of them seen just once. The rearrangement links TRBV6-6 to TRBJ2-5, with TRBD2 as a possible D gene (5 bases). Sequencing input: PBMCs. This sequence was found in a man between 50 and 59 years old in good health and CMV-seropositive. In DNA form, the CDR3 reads TGTGCCAGCAGTTACTCCTCGGGGTCACGGGAGACCCAGTACTTC. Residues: CASSYSSGSRETQYF.